This note documents a single TCR beta chain sequence. The antigen is not known. The length of the CDR3 is 15 residues. Germline V gene data show CDR1 as SNHLY and CDR2 as FYNNEI. V lost 7 bases to trimming and J lost 5 bases; unmatched junction nucleotides: 5. The data originate from a study of T-cell memory formation after mild COVID-19. Background on the study: The TCR clusters were mostly specific to one donor.

TCRdb called the 5' RACE reads again in MiXCR, with one record for every CDR3 protein. The data contain about 410,000 distinct CDR3 sequences, roughly a quarter of them seen just once; the ten biggest clones take up under 15%. Points from the study as a whole: Pre-infection memory harbored some responding clones, suggesting cross-reactive memory joined. Among contracting clones, CD4+ were mainly CM/EM and CD8+ enriched in EMRA.

The sequencing sample was made of PBMCs or a T cell subset sorted from them (not recorded which). The TCR originated in an adult woman who had mild COVID-19 (a few samples of this study predate the infection). Cell type and time point are not known. The gene calls are TRBV2 and TRBJ2-1; 13 bases align to TRBD2. CDR3 sequence: CASTRGLAGNNEQFF. In nucleotides, the CDR3 is TGTGCCAGCACCAGGGGACTAGCGGGGAACAATGAGCAGTTCTTC.